One sample yielded the 21 T cell receptor beta chains listed below, sequenced in a study of blood T cell repertoires in COVID-19. TCRdb keeps only in-frame clones here, not all; method: immunoSEQ multiplex PCR. The sample holds around 120,000 clones; over 65% are singletons and the top ten take around 0.9%. The sample consisted of peripheral blood. The source is a human donor with acute or convalescent COVID-19. The donor label of this sample is uncertain.

The chain carries TRBV19 and TRBJ1-1; no definite D call. The CDR3 is 15 amino acids. V gave up 6 bases and J gave up 1 base, with 15 bases separating them. Per germline, CDR1 LNHDA and CDR2 SQIVND (reference sequence). The CDR3 region has the DNA TGTGCCAGTAGCCCACTTAATACAGAGAACACTGAAGCTTTCTTT. It encodes CASSPLNTENTEAFF.

J is TRBJ1-2 and V is TRBV28; D unresolved. Trimming removed 5 bases at V and 2 bases at J, with 6 bases between. This CDR3 is 12 amino acids long. Germline V gene data show CDR1 as MDHEN and CDR2 as SYDVKM. The CDR3 loop reads CASSAHNYGYTF. The CDR3 DNA reads TGTGCCAGCAGTGCACACAACTATGGCTACACCTTC.

Many counts were recorded for this clone. The gene calls are TRBV7-2 and TRBJ2-1; TRBD2 aligns across 8 bases. The length of the CDR3 is 15 residues. V lost 0 bases and J lost 9; bases outside the gene matches: 7. CDR1 and CDR2 from the germline V gene are SGHTA and FQGNSA. CDR3 sequence (DNA): TGTGCCAGCAGCTTAGCCGTGACTAGCGCTGGTGAGCAGTTCTTC. It specifies CASSLAVTSAGEQFF.

This clone was seen a few times. The V and J genes are TRBV5-1 and TRBJ1-3; D uncertain. The length of the CDR3 is 15 residues. In germline, CDR1 is SGHRS, CDR2 YFSETQ. Trimming pared 8 bases from V and 4 bases from J, leaving 19 bases between. The CDR3 spells CASSTNLGQGNTIYF. The CDR3 nucleotides read TGCGCCAGTTCGACAAACTTGGGTCAAGGAAACACCATATATTTT.

A few counts support this clone. The V and J genes are TRBV24-1 and TRBJ2-7; D is perhaps TRBD1 (5 bases). The CDR3 has 14 amino acids. V was shortened by 6 bases and J by 2 bases, with 13 bases between the two germline ends. Germline-derived CDR1 and CDR2 are KGHDR and SFDVKD. CDR3 sequence (DNA): TGTGCCACCAGTAGCAGGGCAAATCCCTACGAGCAGTACTTC. Its protein is CATSSRANPYEQYF.

The rearrangement links TRBV4-2 to TRBJ2-7; maybe TRBD1 (5 bases). CDR3 length equals 18 residues. V lost 4 bases and J 0 bases, leaving 22 bases between the germline ends. The germline CDR1 and CDR2 sequences are LGHNA and YNFKEQ. The CDR3 region has the DNA TGTGCCAGCAGCCGAACAACTACGACAGACGTATACTCCTACGAGCAGTACTTC. It translates to CASSRTTTTDVYSYEQYF.

This clone has a count of ten or more. This sequence joins TRBV19 and TRBJ1-5; TRBD1 is a possible D gene (6 bases). The ends were cut back, 2 bases at V and 3 bases at J, with 14 bases in the middle. CDR1 LNHDA and CDR2 SQIVND come from the germline V gene (reference sequence). The CDR3 is 16 amino acids. The CDR3 bases are TGTGCCAGTAGTATACAACAGGGTGCCCTCAATCAGCCCCAGCATTTT. This gives the protein CASSIQQGALNQPQHF.

Here the CDR3 DNA reads TGCGCCAGCAGCTCACAGACTAGCGGGGGGCACGGGGCCAATGAGCAGTTCTTC. Amino acid sequence: CASSSQTSGGHGANEQFF. This chain connects TRBV5-1 to TRBJ2-1; 13 nucleotides align to TRBD2. This CDR3 is 18 amino acids long. The germline gives CDR1 SGHRS, CDR2 YFSETQ. J was trimmed by 6 bases and V by 3 bases; bases with no gene match: 12.

This clone was seen once. This chain connects TRBV4-2 to TRBJ2-1; D not resolved. V lost 4 bases and J 2 bases, leaving 12 bases between the germline ends. The CDR3 runs 15 residues. In germline, CDR1 is LGHNA, CDR2 YNFKEQ. CDR3 in DNA: TGTGCCAGCAGCCTAGCACAACTGGCCTACAATGAGCAGTTCTTC. It specifies CASSLAQLAYNEQFF.

The chain has TRBV5-6 and TRBJ1-3, with D possibly TRBD1 on 5 matching bases. Trimming removed 5 bases from V and 0 bases from J, with 12 bases in between. This CDR3 is 15 amino acids long. Germline V gives CDR1 SGHDT, CDR2 YYEEEE. The CDR3 protein is CASRNKQVSGNTIYF. Written as DNA, the CDR3 is TGTGCCAGCAGAAACAAACAGGTCTCTGGAAACACCATATATTTT.

The genes are TRBV28 and TRBJ1-1; 9 bases fit TRBD1. The germline CDR1 and CDR2 sequences are MDHEN and SYDVKM. This CDR3 is built from 15 residues. V was clipped by 3 bases and J by 1 base; unmatched bases: 3. The CDR3 DNA sequence: TGTGCCAGCAGTTTTGAGGGACAGGGGAACACTGAAGCTTTCTTT. This gives the protein CASSFEGQGNTEAFF.

CDR3 loop: CASSTRTGKNSPLHF. For the CDR3, the DNA is TGTGCCAGCAGTACCCGGACAGGGAAAAATTCACCCCTCCACTTT. The rearrangement uses TRBV6-2 or TRBV6-3 and TRBJ1-6; 8 positions match TRBD1. The V gene end was trimmed by 5 bases and the J gene end by 7 bases; junction bases not matched to a gene: 7. From germline, CDR1 is MNHEY and CDR2 SVGEGT. The CDR3 is 15 amino acids.

The gene calls are TRBV5-1 and TRBJ1-6, with 10 bases fitting TRBD1. J gave up 8 bases and V 0 bases, and 5 bases lay outside the gene matches. The CDR3 totals 16 residues. CDR1 SGHRS and CDR2 YFSETQ come from the germline V gene. CDR3 protein: CASSLGQGASYSPLHF. CDR3 DNA: TGCGCCAGCAGCTTGGGACAGGGGGCGTCGTATTCACCCCTCCACTTT.

The chain uses TRBV5-6 and TRBJ2-2; 8 nucleotides match TRBD2. This CDR3 is 15 amino acids long. Germline CDR1 SGHDT, CDR2 YYEEEE. Trimming cost V 4 bases and J 6 bases; bases outside gene matches: 8. CDR3 sequence reads: CASSKIAGFSGELFF. The CDR3 DNA reads TGTGCCAGCAGCAAGATAGCGGGGTTCTCCGGGGAGCTGTTTTTT.

This clone showed up many times. The chain couples TRBV2 to TRBJ2-5; 9 positions match TRBD2. Per the germline V gene, CDR1 is SNHLY and CDR2 is FYNNEI. The CDR3 totals 15 residues. The V segment lost 0 bases and the J segment 5 bases; nucleotides outside the gene matches: 4. The CDR3 nucleotides are TGTGCCAGCAGTGAAGCCGGGACTAGCTGGGAGACCCAGTACTTC. As protein: CASSEAGTSWETQYF.

The chain employs TRBV7-2 and TRBJ2-7; D is perhaps TRBD1 (5 bases). The germline V and J ends were trimmed by 3 bases and 3 bases, with 12 bases remaining between them. This CDR3 is built from 14 residues. CDR1 is SGHTA, CDR2 FQGNSA, per germline. The CDR3 DNA is TGTGCCAGCAGCTTCACAGGCCCTGGCTACGAGCAGTACTTC. Its protein product is CASSFTGPGYEQYF.

The chain recombines TRBV12-5 with TRBJ2-5, with D possibly TRBD2 on 5 matching bases. Germline assignment: CDR1 LGHNT and CDR2 FRNRAP. This CDR3 has 14 residues. Trimming shortened V by 4 bases and J by 4 bases, and 13 bases separated the two germline ends. The CDR3 bases are TGTGCTAGTGGTTCAGAAGGGAGTCGAGAGACCCAGTACTTC. Encoded protein: CASGSEGSRETQYF.

The V and J genes are TRBV10-3 and TRBJ2-5; D is unresolved. The V gene lost 3 bases and the J gene lost 5 bases, with 13 bases spanning the gap. In germline, CDR1 is ENHRY, CDR2 SYGVKD. The CDR3 covers 14 residues. The CDR3 reads CAISELGDSETQYF. The DNA of the CDR3 is TGTGCCATCAGTGAATTAGGCGACTCGGAGACCCAGTACTTC.

Sample share makes this clone medium-sized. This chain links TRBV14 with TRBJ1-1; the D is unclear. V lost 6 bases and J lost 3, with 11 bases in between. The CDR3 length is 13 residues. CDR1 SGHDN and CDR2 FVKESK come from the germline V gene. CDR3 DNA: TGTGCCAGCAGTTACGGGGTTTACACTGAAGCTTTCTTT. Translated: CASSYGVYTEAFF.

The chain uses TRBV24-1 and TRBJ2-6; tentative D call: TRBD2 (6 bases). Germline assignment: CDR1 KGHDR and CDR2 SFDVKD. V lost 9 bases and J lost 0, with 11 bases in between. This CDR3 spans 15 amino acids. In DNA form, the CDR3 reads TGTGCCACCGCACCCGGGGGCTCTGGGGCCAACGTCCTGACTTTC. It specifies CATAPGGSGANVLTF.

This sequence joins TRBV10-3 and TRBJ1-6; 8 bases are a match to TRBD1. CDR1 and CDR2 (germline): ENHRY, SYGVKD. This CDR3 is built from 13 residues. Unmatched junction bases numbered 3, after V lost 6 bases and J lost 8 bases. The CDR3, as DNA: TGTGCCATCAGGGAGGACAGGGATTCACCCCTCCACTTT. Its translation: CAIREDRDSPLHF.